This TCR beta chain was sequenced during a study of CD8 T cells in ankylosing spondylitis. Study-wide findings and caveats: For ankylosing spondylitis blood, a TCR beta motif of seven to nine highly homologous variants appeared characteristic.

TCRdb processed the 5' RACE reads anew with MiXCR; each CDR3 protein has one entry. The sample has 670,000 or so distinct CDR3 sequences; under 20% are singletons. This clonotype appeared many times. Antigen: not known. The germline CDR1 and CDR2 sequences are SGHNT and YENEEA. V lost 4 bases to trimming and J lost 0 bases, with 11 bases between them. The length of the CDR3 is 15 residues. This clonotype originated in a male donor with ankylosing spondylitis. Sequenced input: blood, either unsorted or a sorted T cell fraction (not recorded which). The genes are TRBV11-3 and TRBJ2-3; unclear D gene. The CDR3 DNA reads as TGTGCCAGCAGCTCCAGACTTGGGAGCACAGATACGCAGTATTTT. Its protein product is CASSSRLGSTDTQYF.